This TCR beta chain was recovered during a study of T cells in localized non-small cell lung cancer. Study observations and caveats: Tumor samples were not multi-region, leaving intratumor heterogeneity unexcluded. When the top 100 tumor clones were examined, a median 57 of them also appeared in the adjacent lung, which was paired and uninvolved.

Clones were sequenced by immunoSEQ multiplex PCR, and TCRdb holds only the in-frame ones, with some missing. The sample lists 59,000 or so clones, approximately 90% occurring once. With respect to this clone: Antigen: not known.

Germline V gene sequence: CDR1 SGDLS, CDR2 YYNGEE. V lost 4 bases and J lost 4; bases outside the gene matches: 14. The CDR3 is 17 amino acids. Sequenced material: peripheral blood, taken before any cancer treatment. The V gene is TRBV9, the J gene TRBJ1-2; 9 nucleotides align to TRBD1. The source is a man aged 35 to 69 with stage I lung adenocarcinoma. CDR3 sequence: CASSPRDRALHPYGYTF. The CDR3 DNA follows: TGTGCCAGCAGCCCCCGGGACAGGGCCCTTCATCCCTATGGCTACACCTTC.